What follows is one T cell receptor beta chain and its context. This specimen comes from a study of blood T cell repertoires in COVID-19. The germline CDR1 and CDR2 sequences are SGHVS and FNYEAQ. The CDR3 contains 15 residues. The ends were cut back, 1 base at V and 8 bases at J, with 15 bases in the middle. Sequenced by immunoSEQ multiplex PCR; TCRdb stores in-frame clones only, minus some. Here the sample spans some 300,000 clones, approximately 90% being singletons. This TCR derives from a woman aged 45-65 years with COVID-19, enrolled during active disease. The rearrangement uses TRBV7-6 and TRBJ2-1; possibly TRBD1 for D (6 bases). Sequenced: peripheral blood. In nucleotides, the CDR3 is TGTGCCAGCAGCTTAGGTGGGGGCGGGCCGGATGAGCAGTTCTTC. Amino acid sequence: CASSLGGGGPDEQFF. Variable domain in full (rest from reference TRBV7-6 and TRBJ2-1): GAGVSQSPRYKVTKRGQDVALRCDPISGHVSLYWYRQALGQGPEFLTYFNYEAQQDKSGLPNDRFSAERPEGSISTLTIQRTEQRDSAMYRCASSLGGGGPDEQFFGPGTRLTVL.